Shown below are 5 T cell receptor beta chains from a single sample sequenced in a study of cytomegalovirus exposure and HLA in healthy donors (dated by TCRdb to about 2017). Libraries were prepared through the immunoSEQ multiplex PCR assay. The multiplex PCR relied on a mix of 60 forward primers for TCR Vbeta segments and 13 reverse primers for TCR Jbeta segments. As stored in TCRdb, this immuneACCESS dataset retains in-frame rearrangements with V and J assigned. A fraction of the clones does not appear; measured against another copy, unresolved V genes explain less than half of the discrepancy, and the remainder lacks a known reason. Recorded for this sample are 95,000 to 100,000 clones; roughly 79% of them occurred a single time. The biggest ten clones account for around 4% of the sample. Material: PBMCs. The source of these receptors is a man between 35 and 55 years old in good health and CMV-seronegative.

CDR3 bases: TGCGCCAGCAGCTTGAGGGGCGGGGGGTCCTACAATGAGCAGTTCTTC. Translating it yields CASSLRGGGSYNEQFF. This rearrangement joins TRBV5-1 to TRBJ2-1; 8 bases line up with TRBD2. In germline, CDR1 is SGHRS, CDR2 YFSETQ. The V gene end was trimmed by 1 base and the J gene end by 1 base; junction bases not matched to a gene: 4. This CDR3 comprises 16 residues. Full variable domain (remainder filled in from reference TRBV5-1 and TRBJ2-1): KAGVTQTPRYLIKTRGQQVTLSCSPISGHRSVSWYQQTPGQGLQFLFEYFSETQRNKGNFPGRFSGRQFSNSRSEMNVSTLELGDSALYLCASSLRGGGSYNEQFFGPGTRLTVL.

The J gene is TRBJ2-5, the V gene TRBV28, with 8 positions matching TRBD1. Trimming removed 1 base from V and 2 bases from J; junction bases left unmatched: 3. Germline loops: CDR1 MDHEN, CDR2 SYDVKM. This CDR3 spans 15 amino acids. CDR3 in DNA: TGTGCCAGCAGTTTATCAGGGGGCAGGCAAGAGACCCAGTACTTC. This translates into CASSLSGGRQETQYF.

The chain couples TRBV28 to TRBJ1-1; D is unclear. Germline CDR1 is MDHEN and CDR2 is SYDVKM. The CDR3 consists of 11 residues. Trimming left V 8 bases short and J 1 base short, with 5 bases between. CDR3 sequence (DNA): TGTGCCAGCGAGGGGAACACTGAAGCTTTCTTT. Residues: CASEGNTEAFF.

The CDR3 loop reads CASSEPQGFAGNTIYF. CDR3 in DNA: TGTGCCAGCAGTGAACCACAGGGGTTCGCTGGAAACACCATATATTTT. The chain combines TRBV6-1 with TRBJ1-3, with 7 bases matching TRBD1. This CDR3 contains 16 residues. V was pared by 2 bases and J by 2 bases, with 6 bases of the junction left unmatched. Germline loops: CDR1 MNHNS, CDR2 SASEGT.

The chain joins TRBV10-1 to TRBJ1-1, with D perhaps matching TRBD1 (6 bases). The CDR3 covers 15 residues. From germline, CDR1 is WNHNN and CDR2 SYGVQD (reference sequence). V lost 7 bases to trimming and J lost 1 base, with 16 bases between them. CDR3 in amino acids: CASTPSGGKNTEAFF. The DNA for the CDR3 is TGCGCCAGCACCCCAAGTGGGGGCAAGAACACTGAAGCTTTCTTT.